This TCR beta chain was documented in a study of beta chain features in type 1 diabetes. Whole-study context: Taken together, all samples contributed 107,917,701 examined sorted cells. Whole-study findings and limits: People with Type 1 diabetes carried modestly yet significantly shorter TCRB CDR3s in all four CD4+ subsets.

CDR1 and CDR2 (germline): MNHNS, SASEGT. The CDR3 loop spans 14 amino acids. V shed 5 bases and J 4 bases; nucleotides not matched to a gene: 7. About 100 mL of blood, on average, came from one heparinised draw per donor. This clone was counted a few times. Its antigen is undetermined. Sequenced material consisted of expressed TCRB transcripts (all of the isolated RNA was reverse transcribed). Mean read depth for naive, central memory and regulatory T cell samples was around 3.5 million reads. The table came from immunoSEQ multiplex PCR; TCRdb's copy has only in-frame clones and leaves some out. The table records under 950,000 clones, roughly a sixth of them present only once.

The chain is built from TRBV6-1 and TRBJ2-5, with TRBD1 identical over 7 bases. This sequence originates from a woman between 18 and 29 years old in good health. Sequenced input: naive CD4+ T cells from blood. The CDR3 reads CASSSYRGPETQYF. CDR3 coding DNA: TGTGCCAGCAGTTCCTACAGGGGTCCAGAGACCCAGTACTTC.